The T cell receptor (beta chain) described here comes from a study of beta chain features in type 1 diabetes. Across the whole study: Sorted cells examined across all samples numbered 100 million to 140 million.

Sequenced material consisted of expressed TCRB transcripts (all of the isolated RNA was reverse transcribed). The data were produced by immunoSEQ multiplex PCR, yet TCRdb's version contains in-frame clones alone and is incomplete. The sample has some 410,000 clones, around 13% seen once. Each of the CD4+ naive, central memory, regulatory and stem cell-like memory populations was sorted via CD45RO/CCR7/CD25/CD127/CD95/CD27. Germline V gene lookup returns CDR1 SGDLS and CDR2 YYNGEE. The CDR3 loop spans 14 amino acids. V dropped 0 bases and J dropped 5 bases, with 12 bases sitting between them. Sequencing was performed on naive CD4+ T cells from blood. V and J are TRBV9 and TRBJ2-7, with D tentatively TRBD2 (6 bases). The sequence was obtained from a man younger than 40 in good health. The DNA for the CDR3 is TGTGCCAGCAGCGTAGGACTAGTTGACGACGAGCAGTACTTC. Protein sequence: CASSVGLVDDEQYF.